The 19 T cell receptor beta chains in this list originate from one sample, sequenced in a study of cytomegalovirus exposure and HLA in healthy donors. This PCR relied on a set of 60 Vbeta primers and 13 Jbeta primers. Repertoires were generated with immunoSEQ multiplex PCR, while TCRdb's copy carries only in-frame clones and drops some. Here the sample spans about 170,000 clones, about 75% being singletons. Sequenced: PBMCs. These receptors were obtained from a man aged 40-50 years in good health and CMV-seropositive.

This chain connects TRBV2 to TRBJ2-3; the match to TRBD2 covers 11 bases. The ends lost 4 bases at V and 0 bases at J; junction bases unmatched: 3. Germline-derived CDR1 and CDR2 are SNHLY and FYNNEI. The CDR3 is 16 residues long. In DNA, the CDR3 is TGTGCCAGCAGTGTACGACTAGCGGGAAGCACAGATACGCAGTATTTT. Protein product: CASSVRLAGSTDTQYF.

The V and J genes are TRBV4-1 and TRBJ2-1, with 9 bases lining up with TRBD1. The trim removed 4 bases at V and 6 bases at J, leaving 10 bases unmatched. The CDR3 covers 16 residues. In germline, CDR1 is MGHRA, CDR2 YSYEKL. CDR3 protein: CASSPINGQGSNEQFF. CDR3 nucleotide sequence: TGCGCCAGCAGCCCCATAAACGGACAGGGGAGCAATGAGCAGTTCTTC.

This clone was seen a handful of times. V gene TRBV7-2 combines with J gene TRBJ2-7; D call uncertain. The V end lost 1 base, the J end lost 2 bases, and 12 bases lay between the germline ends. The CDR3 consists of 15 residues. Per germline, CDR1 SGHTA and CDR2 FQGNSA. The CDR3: CASSLVATGTYEQYF. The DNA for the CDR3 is TGTGCCAGCAGCTTAGTGGCGACTGGCACCTACGAGCAGTACTTC.

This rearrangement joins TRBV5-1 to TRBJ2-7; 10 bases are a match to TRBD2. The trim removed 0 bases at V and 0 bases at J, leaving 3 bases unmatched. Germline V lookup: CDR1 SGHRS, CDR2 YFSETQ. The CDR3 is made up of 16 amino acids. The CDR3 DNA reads TGCGCCAGCAGCTTGGGGACTAGCGGTTTCTCCTACGAGCAGTACTTC. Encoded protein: CASSLGTSGFSYEQYF.

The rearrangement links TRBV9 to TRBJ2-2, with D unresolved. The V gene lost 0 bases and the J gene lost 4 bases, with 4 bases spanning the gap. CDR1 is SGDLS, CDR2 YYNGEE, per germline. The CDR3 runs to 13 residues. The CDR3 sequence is CASSVDGTGELFF. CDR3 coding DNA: TGTGCCAGCAGCGTAGACGGCACCGGGGAGCTGTTTTTT. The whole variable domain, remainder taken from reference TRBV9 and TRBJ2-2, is DSGVTQTPKHLITATGQRVTLRCSPRSGDLSVYWYQQSLDQGLQFLIQYYNGEERAKGNILERFSAQQFPDLHSELNLSSLELGDSALYFCASSVDGTGELFFGEGSRLTVL.

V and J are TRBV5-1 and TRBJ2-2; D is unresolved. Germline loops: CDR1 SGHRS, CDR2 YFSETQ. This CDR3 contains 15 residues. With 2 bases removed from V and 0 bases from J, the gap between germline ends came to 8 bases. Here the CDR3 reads CASSFIEPNTGELFF. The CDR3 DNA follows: TGCGCCAGCAGCTTTATAGAACCGAACACCGGGGAGCTGTTTTTT.

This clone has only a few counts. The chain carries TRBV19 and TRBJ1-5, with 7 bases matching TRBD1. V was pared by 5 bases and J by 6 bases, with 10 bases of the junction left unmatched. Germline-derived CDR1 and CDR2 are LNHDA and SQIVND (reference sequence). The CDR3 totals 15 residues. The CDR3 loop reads CASSPRQGRVQPQHF. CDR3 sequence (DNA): TGTGCCAGTAGTCCACGACAGGGACGAGTTCAGCCCCAGCATTTT.

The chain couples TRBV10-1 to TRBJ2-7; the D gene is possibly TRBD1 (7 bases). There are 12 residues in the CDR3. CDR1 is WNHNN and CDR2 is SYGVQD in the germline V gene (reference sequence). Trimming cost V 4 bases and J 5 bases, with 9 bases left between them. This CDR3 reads CASSGGTDEQYF. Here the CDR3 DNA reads TGCGCCAGCAGTGGCGGGACAGACGAGCAGTACTTC.

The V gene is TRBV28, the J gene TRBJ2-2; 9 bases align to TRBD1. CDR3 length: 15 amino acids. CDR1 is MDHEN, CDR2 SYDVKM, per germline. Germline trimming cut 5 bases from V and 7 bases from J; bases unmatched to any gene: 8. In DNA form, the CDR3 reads TGTGCCAGCAGTCCCGGGACAGGGCTTTTCGGGGAGCTGTTTTTT. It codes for CASSPGTGLFGELFF.

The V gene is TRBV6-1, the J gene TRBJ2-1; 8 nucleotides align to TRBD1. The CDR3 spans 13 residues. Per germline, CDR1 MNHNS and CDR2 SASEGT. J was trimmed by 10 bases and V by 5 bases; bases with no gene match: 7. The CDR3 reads CASSIQGAREQFF. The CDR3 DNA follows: TGTGCCAGCAGTATTCAGGGGGCGCGCGAGCAGTTCTTC.

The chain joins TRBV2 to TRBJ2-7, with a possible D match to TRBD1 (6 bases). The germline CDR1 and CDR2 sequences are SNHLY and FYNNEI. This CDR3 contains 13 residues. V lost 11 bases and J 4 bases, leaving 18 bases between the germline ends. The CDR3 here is CAGSTGLGYEQYF. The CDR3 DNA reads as TGTGCCGGGTCCACAGGGTTAGGTTACGAGCAGTACTTC.

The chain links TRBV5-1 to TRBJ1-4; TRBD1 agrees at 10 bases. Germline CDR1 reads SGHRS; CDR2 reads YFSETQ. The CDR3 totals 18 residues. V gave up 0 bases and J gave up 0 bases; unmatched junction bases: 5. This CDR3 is CASSLGQGATSTNEKLFF. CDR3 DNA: TGCGCCAGCAGCTTGGGACAGGGGGCAACATCAACTAATGAAAAACTGTTTTTT.

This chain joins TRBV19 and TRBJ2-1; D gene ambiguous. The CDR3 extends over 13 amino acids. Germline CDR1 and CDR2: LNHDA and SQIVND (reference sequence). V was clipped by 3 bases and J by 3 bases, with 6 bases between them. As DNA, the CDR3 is TGTGCCAGTAGTATCACCGGCTACAATGAGCAGTTCTTC. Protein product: CASSITGYNEQFF.

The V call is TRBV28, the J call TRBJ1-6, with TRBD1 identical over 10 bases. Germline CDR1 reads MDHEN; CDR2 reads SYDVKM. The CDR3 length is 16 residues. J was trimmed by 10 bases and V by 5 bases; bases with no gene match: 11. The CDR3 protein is CASSSPGQGLSSPLHF. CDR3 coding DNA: TGTGCCAGCAGTAGCCCGGGACAGGGGCTGTCCTCACCCCTCCACTTT.

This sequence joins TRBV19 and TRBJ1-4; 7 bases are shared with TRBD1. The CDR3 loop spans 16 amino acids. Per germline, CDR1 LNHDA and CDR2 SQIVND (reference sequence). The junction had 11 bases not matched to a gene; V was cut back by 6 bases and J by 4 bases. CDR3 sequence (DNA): TGTGCCAGTAGCGTCAGGACAGGCCCTTTTAATGAAAAACTGTTTTTT. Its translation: CASSVRTGPFNEKLFF.

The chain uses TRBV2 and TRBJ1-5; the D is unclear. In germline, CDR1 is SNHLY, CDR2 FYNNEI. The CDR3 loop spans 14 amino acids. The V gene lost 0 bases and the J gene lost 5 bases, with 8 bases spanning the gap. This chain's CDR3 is CASSEALQDQPQHF. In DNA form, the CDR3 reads TGTGCCAGCAGTGAAGCGCTTCAGGATCAGCCCCAGCATTTT.

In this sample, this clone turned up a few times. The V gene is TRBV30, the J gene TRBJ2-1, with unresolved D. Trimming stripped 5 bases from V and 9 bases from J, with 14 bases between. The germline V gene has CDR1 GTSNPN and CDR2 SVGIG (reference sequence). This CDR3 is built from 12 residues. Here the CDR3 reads CAWSPHLSEQFF. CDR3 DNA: TGTGCCTGGTCGCCGCACTTGAGTGAGCAGTTCTTC.

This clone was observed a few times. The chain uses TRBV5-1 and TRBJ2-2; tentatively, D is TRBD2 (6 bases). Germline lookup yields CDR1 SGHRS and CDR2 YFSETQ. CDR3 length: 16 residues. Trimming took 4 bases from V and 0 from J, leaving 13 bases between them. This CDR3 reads CASSPRSGANTGELFF. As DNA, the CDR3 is TGCGCCAGCAGCCCCCGGTCGGGGGCGAACACCGGGGAGCTGTTTTTT.

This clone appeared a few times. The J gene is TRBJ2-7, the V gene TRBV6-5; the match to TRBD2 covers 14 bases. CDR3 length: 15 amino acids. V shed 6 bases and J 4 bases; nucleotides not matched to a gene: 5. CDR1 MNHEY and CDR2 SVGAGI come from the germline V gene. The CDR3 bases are TGTGCCAGCAGCCGACGACTAGCGGGAGGGTACGAGCAGTACTTC. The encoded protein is CASSRRLAGGYEQYF.